What follows are 22 T cell receptor beta chains derived from one specimen sequenced in a study of early T cells in non-severe SARS-CoV-2 infection (dated by TCRdb to about 2021). The library was built by means of 5' RACE. Sequencing relied on a NextSeq 500. TCRdb handled the public reads itself, with Q25 trimming in fastp and clone calling in MiXCR, and kept productive beta chains. Rows with a matching CDR3 protein are joined into one entry that keeps the most common DNA and genes. The sample records 40,000 or so distinct CDR3 sequences, over 5% of which are singletons. The top ten hold approximately 13% of the sample. Sequenced: whole blood. The receptors derive from an adult who was a healthcare worker with PCR-confirmed SARS-CoV-2 infection or an uninfected control (not recorded which).

This clonotype came up many times. V gene TRBV13 combines with J gene TRBJ1-6; tentative D call: TRBD1 (6 bases). With 5 bases removed from V and 10 bases from J, the gap between germline ends came to 15 bases. Germline V gene sequence: CDR1 PRHDT, CDR2 FYEKMQ (reference sequence). The CDR3 has 14 residues. This CDR3 is CASSRGAGESPLHF. CDR3 bases: TGTGCCAGCAGCCGGGGGGCAGGGGAATCACCCCTCCACTTT.

CDR3 nucleotide sequence: TGTGCCAGCTACTCGGACAGGGCGTCCTACAATGAGCAGTTCTTC. Protein sequence: CASYSDRASYNEQFF. The J gene is TRBJ2-1, the V gene TRBV6-2 or TRBV6-3; 8 nucleotides match TRBD1. CDR3 length: 15 amino acids. Germline loops: CDR1 MNHEY, CDR2 SVGEGT. J gave up 1 base and V 8 bases, and 7 bases lay outside the gene matches.

This clonotype was seen many times. The chain employs TRBV5-1 and TRBJ2-1; possible D gene TRBD2, 6 bases. Trimming took off 4 bases at V and 9 bases at J, with 14 bases between the two ends. Germline CDR1 reads SGHRS; CDR2 reads YFSETQ. This CDR3 contains 13 residues. The CDR3 region is CASSQGTGSEQFF. CDR3 nucleotide sequence: TGCGCCAGCAGCCAGGGCACCGGGAGTGAGCAGTTCTTC.

The chain couples TRBV6-1 to TRBJ1-6; D call uncertain. The germline CDR1 and CDR2 sequences are MNHNS and SASEGT. Between the trimmed V and J ends, which lost 3 bases and 6 bases, there was a span of 6 bases. The CDR3 is made up of 13 amino acids. The CDR3 loop reads CASSDSVNSPLHF. The CDR3 DNA reads as TGTGCCAGCAGTGATTCCGTTAATTCACCCCTCCACTTT.

In its sample, this clonotype was seen a few times. This chain links TRBV7-2 with TRBJ1-2; TRBD1 aligns across 7 bases. V trimming: 1 base; J trimming: 3 bases; junction bases outside the gene matches: 5. The CDR3 length is 15 residues. The V gene's germline CDR1 is SGHTA and CDR2 FQGNSA. The CDR3 here is CASSLEGDSDYGYTF. The CDR3 coding sequence is TGTGCCAGCAGCTTAGAAGGGGACAGCGACTATGGCTACACCTTC.

The sample holds many counts of this clonotype. V usage is TRBV6-1 and J usage is TRBJ2-3, with D maybe TRBD1 (5 bases). The CDR3 loop spans 14 amino acids. V was cut by 1 base and J by 11 bases, with 16 bases left in between. Germline V gene sequence: CDR1 MNHNS, CDR2 SASEGT. CDR3 in DNA: TGTGCCAGCAGTGAAGGGGGCTCGGGCCTTCTGCAGTATTTT. Amino acid sequence: CASSEGGSGLLQYF.

This clonotype has a handful of counts. The rearrangement uses TRBV7-9 and TRBJ1-4; 11 bases fit TRBD1. Per the germline V gene, CDR1 is SEHNR and CDR2 is FQNEAQ (reference sequence). Unmatched junction bases numbered 5, after V lost 5 bases and J lost 6 bases. The CDR3 has 15 residues. This CDR3 reads CASSPWDRGDEKLFF. The CDR3 region has the DNA TGTGCCAGCAGCCCGTGGGACAGGGGGGATGAAAAACTGTTTTTT.

This clonotype was counted at least ten times. The chain carries TRBV29-1 and TRBJ2-7; a possible D gene is TRBD1 (6 bases). The V gene's germline CDR1 is SQVTM and CDR2 ANQGSEA. Trimming cost V 6 bases and J 7 bases, with 22 bases left between them. The CDR3 consists of 14 residues. This CDR3 reads CSVARDTSFGEQYF. CDR3 DNA sequence: TGCAGCGTAGCCAGGGACACCAGTTTTGGGGAGCAGTACTTC.

This clonotype was observed at least ten times. This chain links TRBV19 with TRBJ1-4, with D unresolved. Germline CDR1 and CDR2: LNHDA and SQIVND (reference sequence). The CDR3 has 15 residues. V was shortened by 3 bases and J by 3 bases, with 11 bases between the two germline ends. The CDR3 DNA sequence: TGTGCCAGTAGTATGGGCATTTCGTCTAATGAAAAACTGTTTTTT. Translated, it gives CASSMGISSNEKLFF.

There are many counts of this clonotype. V usage is TRBV5-1 and J usage is TRBJ1-1, with no clear D. The CDR3 has 14 residues. Germline V gives CDR1 SGHRS, CDR2 YFSETQ. With 5 bases removed from V and 6 bases from J, the gap between germline ends came to 17 bases. The CDR3 is CASRLTLREAEAFF. For the CDR3, the DNA is TGCGCCAGCAGATTGACATTACGGGAAGCTGAAGCTTTCTTT.

This clonotype was detected a few times. The J gene is TRBJ1-1, the V gene TRBV5-1; D is uncertain. Germline CDR1 and CDR2: SGHRS and YFSETQ. V was shortened by 4 bases and J by 2 bases, with 15 bases between the two germline ends. The CDR3 runs 15 residues. The CDR3 nucleotides are TGCGCCAGCAGCGCAGGACGGAGTTCTAACACTGAAGCTTTCTTT. Protein: CASSAGRSSNTEAFF.

This clonotype was seen repeatedly, ten times or more. V usage is TRBV20-1 and J usage is TRBJ2-1; tentatively, D is TRBD1 (5 bases). Per germline, CDR1 DFQATT and CDR2 SNEGSKA (reference sequence). CDR3 size: 14 residues. Trimming left V 4 bases short and J 5 bases short, with 15 bases between. Here the CDR3 reads CSAIGALGNNEQFF. The CDR3 region has the DNA TGCAGTGCTATAGGGGCCCTAGGCAACAATGAGCAGTTCTTC.

This clonotype was detected only a few times. The rearrangement links TRBV6-1 to TRBJ2-7; D is uncertain. The CDR3 covers 12 residues. Germline V CDR1 and CDR2: MNHNS, SASEGT. Trimming removed 4 bases from V and 4 bases from J, with 8 bases in between. For the CDR3, the DNA is TGTGCCAGCAGTGGAACCATTTACGAGCAGTACTTC. Protein: CASSGTIYEQYF.

This clonotype was picked up many times. The chain carries TRBV10-2 and TRBJ2-1, with 12 nucleotides matching TRBD1. V trimming: 0 bases; J trimming: 7 bases; junction bases outside the gene matches: 4. This CDR3 region has 16 residues. CDR1 and CDR2 from the germline V gene are WSHSY and SAAADI. The CDR3 DNA reads as TGCGCCAGCAGTGAGTCAGGGACAGGGGGCATGAATGAGCAGTTCTTC. This gives the protein CASSESGTGGMNEQFF.

The sample holds a few counts of this clonotype. The chain couples TRBV7-9 to TRBJ2-6; D unclear. Germline values: CDR1 SEHNR, CDR2 FQNEAQ (reference sequence). The CDR3 covers 16 residues. The ends were cut back, 3 bases at V and 0 bases at J, with 9 bases in the middle. As DNA, the CDR3 is TGTGCCAGCAGCTTCAGCCGACCCTCTGGGGCCAACGTCCTGACTTTC. Residues: CASSFSRPSGANVLTF.

The chain carries TRBV7-9 and TRBJ1-4; D ambiguous. CDR3 length: 13 amino acids. Germline V gives CDR1 SEHNR, CDR2 FQNEAQ (reference sequence). With 5 bases removed from V and 5 bases from J, the gap between germline ends came to 9 bases. The CDR3 spells CASSRSSNEKLFF. CDR3 coding DNA: TGTGCCAGCAGCCGCTCGAGCAATGAAAAACTGTTTTTT.

In its sample, this clonotype was seen many times. DNA of the CDR3: TGTGCCAGCAGTTGGGCTTATAGCGGGGGGGCTCGAGATACGCAGTATTTT. This codes for CASSWAYSGGARDTQYF. The rearrangement links TRBV6-2 or TRBV6-3 to TRBJ2-3; 11 bases align to TRBD2. V lost 4 bases, J lost 5 bases, and 11 bases stayed unmatched. This CDR3 contains 17 residues. Germline V gives CDR1 MNHEY, CDR2 SVGEGT.

As regards this clonotype: This clone may be a read error of a much larger clone one base away. The chain employs TRBV6-5 and TRBJ2-3; 7 nucleotides line up with TRBD2. There are 18 residues in the CDR3. Per the germline V gene, CDR1 is MNHEY and CDR2 is SVGAGI. CDR3: CVSSPSGLSSGVTDTQYF. The CDR3 DNA is TGTGTCAGCAGTCCATCGGGACTATCGAGCGGGGTCACAGATACGCAGTATTTT.

The chain couples TRBV7-3 to TRBJ2-3; a possible D gene is TRBD1 (6 bases). Trimming removed 5 bases at V and 0 bases at J, with 9 bases between. The CDR3 totals 14 residues. The germline V gene encodes CDR1 SGHTA and CDR2 FQGTGA. In DNA form, the CDR3 reads TGTGCCAGCAGCACAACAGGGAGCACAGATACGCAGTATTTT. This sequence encodes CASSTTGSTDTQYF.

This clonotype came up many times. The rearrangement links TRBV4-3 to TRBJ2-2; 12 positions agree with TRBD2. The CDR3 runs 15 residues. Per the germline V gene, CDR1 is LGHNA and CDR2 is YSLEER. V shed 1 base and J 6 bases; nucleotides not matched to a gene: 0. This CDR3 is CASSQASGGAGELFF. The DNA for the CDR3 is TGCGCCAGCAGCCAAGCTAGCGGGGGGGCCGGGGAGCTGTTTTTT.

V and J are TRBV4-2 and TRBJ1-1; D is perhaps TRBD1 (5 bases). CDR3 size: 14 residues. Trimming cost V 2 bases and J 4 bases, with 11 bases left between them. In germline, CDR1 is LGHNA, CDR2 YNFKEQ. CDR3 residues: CASSQPGGGTEAFF. DNA of the CDR3: TGTGCCAGCAGCCAACCGGGCGGGGGCACTGAAGCTTTCTTT.

In its sample, this clonotype was seen many times. The chain carries TRBV10-2 and TRBJ2-2; either TRBD1 or TRBD2 may fit D (6 bases each). Germline CDR1 and CDR2: WSHSY and SAAADI. The CDR3 is made up of 15 amino acids. Deletions cut 3 bases from V and 4 bases from J, with 12 bases between. For the CDR3, the DNA is TGCGCCAGCAGTGACGGGGGCTTCATCACCGGGGAGCTGTTTTTT. It yields the protein CASSDGGFITGELFF.